This TCR beta chain was observed in a study of blood T cell repertoires in COVID-19. Looking at the study overall: PBMCs, B-cell-depleted T cells, or T cells were the source of the cDNA or gDNA that made up the material.

Per the authors' pipeline: How many nucleated cells were present was estimated from reference gene primer amplification. Generated by immunoSEQ multiplex PCR, the TCRdb table keeps only in-frame clones and is missing some. The V and J calls and clone size come from that table; D and trimming were worked out from the DNA. The sample gives about 200,000 clones, over 75% of which show up once; 0.53% is in the top ten. The CDR3 sequence is 17 residues long. Trimming cost V 5 bases and J 3 bases; bases outside gene matches: 10. Germline V gives CDR1 SGHTA, CDR2 FQGNSA. The sample taken for sequencing was peripheral blood. This clonotype was sampled from a man in his forties or fifties with acute or convalescent COVID-19. This rearrangement joins TRBV7-2 to TRBJ2-1; 10 bases line up with TRBD2. CDR3 bases: TGTGCCAGCAGCAAAGATCTTCTAGCGGGAGTCTACAATGAGCAGTTCTTC. It codes for CASSKDLLAGVYNEQFF.